The clone carrying this T cell receptor (beta chain) was seen once. The sample is drawn from a study of T cells in localized non-small cell lung cancer. Produced via immunoSEQ multiplex PCR; TCRdb's table is partial and in-frame only. The sample consists of some 33,000 clones, 91% of them appearing once. Sequencing was performed on PBMCs, taken before any cancer treatment. The sequence was obtained from a man aged 40 to 75 with stage II lung adenocarcinoma.

The CDR3, as DNA: TGTGCCAGCAGAACGCCGGGACAGGGAAAGGAGTACTTC. It specifies CASRTPGQGKEYF. This chain links TRBV6-1 with TRBJ2-7; 9 nucleotides line up with TRBD1. CDR3 size: 13 residues. J lost 11 bases, V lost 6 bases, and 11 bases had no gene match. Germline V gene lookup returns CDR1 MNHNS and CDR2 SASEGT.